A selection of T cell receptor beta chains follows, all from one sample in a study of T cells after yellow fever vaccination. TCRdb recomputed calls from the 5' RACE reads with MiXCR, one row per CDR3 protein. The repertoire includes about 350,000 distinct CDR3 sequences, roughly 12% of them detected once, and more than 15% sits in the top ten. This material consisted of PBMCs, taken on the day of the first yellow fever vaccination. The receptors originated from a man between 18 and 35 years old who received the YFV17D yellow fever vaccine. Both conserved end residues are part of each CDR3.

V	J	CDR3
TRBV11-2	TRBJ2-4	CASSLGQGSSLAKNIQYF
TRBV10-2	TRBJ1-1	CASSEVWNTEAFF
TRBV19	TRBJ2-6	CASSVGGAGGANVLTF
TRBV7-9	TRBJ2-1	CASSSSFRYNEQFF
TRBV15	TRBJ2-7	CATSSPGGSYEQYF
TRBV12-3/TRBV12-4	TRBJ2-1	CASSFYGAGNEQFF
TRBV11-2	TRBJ1-6	CASSLWAYNSPLHF
TRBV7-7	TRBJ2-5	CASSLYGETQYF
TRBV4-3	TRBJ1-2	CASSQSGDGYTF
TRBV12-3/TRBV12-4	TRBJ2-3	CASSWGQRLTDTQYF
TRBV12-3/TRBV12-4	TRBJ1-1	CASSFFLLGTEAFF
TRBV5-1	TRBJ1-3	CASSFGADSGNTIYF